A selection of T cell receptor beta chains follows, all from one sample in a study of T cell responses to AZD1222 COVID-19 vaccine. Clones were sequenced by immunoSEQ multiplex PCR, and TCRdb holds only the in-frame ones, with some missing. The sample lists about 140,000 clones; 85% to 95% were seen once. The sequenced sample was peripheral blood, obtained after recovery from COVID-19. These receptors originate from an adult who had recovered from COVID-19. The CDR3 runs from the conserved cysteine through the conserved F or W. A D gene is named only where the DNA matches it firmly. Only part of the rows carry a size: once, few, many, or a class if the clone is expanded.

j_call	v_call	clone_size	d_call	cdr3_nt	cdr3_aa
TRBJ2-1	TRBV28	once	TRBD2	TGTGCCAGCAGTTCCCGGGGACTAGCGGGAGGCGATGAGCAGTTCTTC	CASSSRGLAGGDEQFF
TRBJ2-7	TRBV7-9	-	-	TGTGCCAGCAGCTCAATTCAGGGGATAAGCTCCTACGAGCAGTACTTC	CASSSIQGISSYEQYF
TRBJ2-7	TRBV11-2	once	-	TGTGCCAGCAGCTTAGACACAGGCTCGGACGAGCAGTACTTC	CASSLDTGSDEQYF
TRBJ2-3	TRBV3-1/TRBV3-2	-	-	TGTGCCAGCAGCCAGCGGTTTTCTAGCATCACTAGCACAGATACGCAGTATTTT	CASSQRFSSITSTDTQYF
TRBJ1-2	TRBV24-1	-	-	TGTGCCACCAGTGGTCTGACGGACCCCTATGGCTACACCTTC	CATSGLTDPYGYTF
TRBJ2-7	TRBV27	-	TRBD2	TGTGCCAGCAGTTTAAGGGTGGGAGGGTCCGAGCAGTACTTC	CASSLRVGGSEQYF
TRBJ1-3	TRBV9	-	-	TGTGCCAGCAGCGCGGACGGGCTCGGAAACACCATATATTTT	CASSADGLGNTIYF
TRBJ2-1	TRBV5-5	-	TRBD2	TGTGCCAGCAGCTTGTTCCTAGCGGGAGGGCCCGGGAATGAGCAGTTCTTC	CASSLFLAGGPGNEQFF
TRBJ2-5	TRBV6-5	-	TRBD1	TGTGCCAGCAGCGTAACAGGGGCCCACCAAGAGACCCAGTACTTC	CASSVTGAHQETQYF
TRBJ2-3	TRBV18	-	-	TGTGCCAGCTCTCCAGAGCGGGTTAGCACAGATACGCAGTATTTT	CASSPERVSTDTQYF
TRBJ1-3	TRBV28	once	-	TGTGCCAGCAGTTTAGGGGGTGGCTCCTCTGGAAACACCATATATTTT	CASSLGGGSSGNTIYF
TRBJ2-7	TRBV10-3	-	-	TGTGCCATCAAAGCACAGGGATCGGCTCACCCAAGCTACGAGCAGTACTTC	CAIKAQGSAHPSYEQYF
TRBJ2-5	TRBV5-6	-	-	TGTGCCAGCAGCTTTTCTGTAGGAGAGACCCAGTACTTC	CASSFSVGETQYF
TRBJ2-3	TRBV27	-	-	TGTGCCAGCAGTCCCCCCCGTGGGCCTAGCACAGATACGCAGTATTTT	CASSPPRGPSTDTQYF
TRBJ2-7	TRBV5-1	-	TRBD2	TGCGCCAGCAGCCCGGACCGTCACGGGGGGTACGAGCAGTACTTC	CASSPDRHGGYEQYF
TRBJ2-7	TRBV29-1	-	-	TGCAGCGTTGTCCTCTCAGAGACCTACGAGCAGTACTTC	CSVVLSETYEQYF
TRBJ2-3	TRBV4-1	-	TRBD1	TGCGCCAGCAGCCAAGGACAGGGCAGCACAGATACGCAGTATTTT	CASSQGQGSTDTQYF
TRBJ2-1	TRBV11-2	-	TRBD2	TGTGCCAGCAGCTCCCGACTAGCGGGAGTGGGCAATGAGCAGTTCTTC	CASSSRLAGVGNEQFF
TRBJ1-1	TRBV3-1/TRBV3-2	-	-	TGTGCCAGCAGCCAAGAATACAGTGCTTTCTTT	CASSQEYSAFF
TRBJ1-4	TRBV29-1	-	-	TGCAGCGTAGGGTGGGAGCAGAAACTGTTTTTT	CSVGWEQKLFF
TRBJ2-7	TRBV28	-	-	TGTGCCAGCAGTTTAGGGGCAGGGGAGCTCTACGAGCAGTACTTC	CASSLGAGELYEQYF
TRBJ2-1	TRBV11-3	-	-	TGTGCCAGCAGCCGCCATGGGGGCAGGGCCCCATTCCCCTCCTACAATGAGCAGTTCTTC	CASSRHGGRAPFPSYNEQFF
TRBJ2-2	TRBV27	-	TRBD2	TGTGCCAGCAGTTTCTCAAGCGGGAGGGCCGGCACCGGGGAGCTGTTTTTT	CASSFSSGRAGTGELFF
TRBJ2-7	TRBV10-3	-	TRBD2	TGTGCCATCAGGATCGGGACTAGCGGGATCTACGAGCAGTACTTC	CAIRIGTSGIYEQYF
TRBJ2-7	TRBV27	-	-	TGTGCCAGCAGTTTGGACGGATACGAGCAGTACTTC	CASSLDGYEQYF
TRBJ2-2	TRBV2	-	TRBD1	TGTGCCAGCAGTGAAGCGGGAACAGGGGTCGGGGAGCTGTTTTTT	CASSEAGTGVGELFF
TRBJ2-1	TRBV5-1	-	-	TGCGCCAGCAGCTTGGCTGGTAATGAGCAGTTCTTC	CASSLAGNEQFF
TRBJ2-3	TRBV19	-	TRBD2	TGTGCCAGTAGTACCCGGACTAGCGGGAGGGCCGGGACAGATACGCAGTATTTT	CASSTRTSGRAGTDTQYF
TRBJ1-5	TRBV28	-	-	TGTGCCAGCAGTTTATGGAATCCGGGCGGTCAGCCCCAGCATTTT	CASSLWNPGGQPQHF
TRBJ2-2	TRBV9	-	-	TGTGCCAGCAGCGTCCTAAGTGGGACGGGGACCGGGGAGCTGTTTTTT	CASSVLSGTGTGELFF
TRBJ1-1	TRBV7-9	-	TRBD1	TGTGCCAGCACCCGACTGACAGGGAACAACACTGAAGCTTTCTTT	CASTRLTGNNTEAFF
TRBJ1-3	TRBV4-1	-	TRBD1	TGCGCCAGCAGCCGACTACTGGACAGGGAAGGTCACACCATATATTTT	CASSRLLDREGHTIYF
TRBJ2-5	TRBV19	-	-	TGTGCCAGTAGTATTAGGGGGAGTAGGGAGACCCAGTACTTC	CASSIRGSRETQYF
TRBJ2-4	TRBV28	-	-	TGTGCCAGCAAACCGGGACAAGATGCCCTAGCCAAAAACATTCAGTACTTC	CASKPGQDALAKNIQYF
TRBJ2-2	TRBV9	-	-	TGTGCCAGCAGCGCATACAGGGTCGGGGACCCGAGGACCGGGGAGCTGTTTTTT	CASSAYRVGDPRTGELFF
TRBJ2-7	TRBV19	-	TRBD1	TGTGCCAGTAGTGCCGGGACAGGGGGATATTACGAGCAGTACTTC	CASSAGTGGYYEQYF
TRBJ2-7	TRBV4-1	-	TRBD2	TGCGCCAGCAGCCAAGATGCGGGAGAGGTAAACGAGCAGTACTTC	CASSQDAGEVNEQYF
TRBJ1-1	TRBV12-3/TRBV12-4	-	-	TGTGCCAGCAGTTTAGGGACCCACACTGAAGCTTTCTTT	CASSLGTHTEAFF
TRBJ2-2	TRBV28	-	TRBD2	TGTGCCAGCCTCCCCGGGGGGTCCACCGGGGAGCTGTTTTTT	CASLPGGSTGELFF
TRBJ1-3	TRBV13	-	-	TGTGCCAGCAGCCTCCCCGAGGGGGGATTAGGTGGAAACACCATATATTTT	CASSLPEGGLGGNTIYF
TRBJ1-2	TRBV28	-	-	TGTGCCAGCAGTTCTTCAAACCGGGACACGACTAACTATGGCTACACCTTC	CASSSSNRDTTNYGYTF
TRBJ1-5	TRBV2	-	TRBD1	TGTGCCAGCAGTCCCTGGACAGGGAGCAATCAGCCCCAGCATTTT	CASSPWTGSNQPQHF
TRBJ1-2	TRBV6-2/TRBV6-3	-	TRBD1	TGTGCCAGCAGTGACAGGGACGGCTACACCTTC	CASSDRDGYTF
TRBJ2-3	TRBV11-3	-	TRBD2	TGTGCCAGCAGCCTCCGAGCGGGAGCCACAGATACGCAGTATTTT	CASSLRAGATDTQYF
TRBJ1-5	TRBV11-2	-	-	TGTGCCAGCAGCTCGTTTAGGGGAAAGGATCAGCCCCAGCATTTT	CASSSFRGKDQPQHF
TRBJ2-2	TRBV19	-	-	TGTGCCAGTTCCGGGGCTTCAGGTTTGGCCGGGGAGCTGTTTTTT	CASSGASGLAGELFF
TRBJ1-3	TRBV5-6	-	-	TGTGCCAGCAGCTTGGAGGGCCGGGGGCGGATTGGAAACACCATATATTTT	CASSLEGRGRIGNTIYF
TRBJ2-2	TRBV6-1	-	TRBD2	TGTGCCAGCAGTGGACTAGCGGGTTCGAACACCGGGGAGCTGTTTTTT	CASSGLAGSNTGELFF
TRBJ1-5	TRBV6-5	-	-	TGTGCCAGCAGCGGAGGGGTGGGGAATCAGCCCCAGCATTTT	CASSGGVGNQPQHF
TRBJ2-7	TRBV7-6	-	TRBD1	TGTGCCAGCAGCCCGACAGGGGGGATCTACGAGCAGTACTTC	CASSPTGGIYEQYF
TRBJ2-7	TRBV29-1	-	-	TGCAGCGTTGGGGAGAACGAGCAGTACTTC	CSVGENEQYF
TRBJ1-1	TRBV5-1	-	-	TGCGCCAGCAGCTTCCGAACCAACACTGAAGCTTTCTTT	CASSFRTNTEAFF
TRBJ2-7	TRBV15	-	-	TGTGCCACCAGCAGAGACCAGACTGAATACGAGCAGTACTTC	CATSRDQTEYEQYF
TRBJ1-6	TRBV18	-	-	TGTGCCAGCTCACCAGGTGGCGGGGATAATTCACCCCTCCACTTT	CASSPGGGDNSPLHF
TRBJ2-7	TRBV6-5	-	TRBD1	TGTGCCAGCACGGCAGGGGGCTTATACGAGCAGTACTTC	CASTAGGLYEQYF
TRBJ2-7	TRBV9	-	-	TGTGCCAGCAGCGTAGCAGCAGGGAGCTACGAGCAGTACTTC	CASSVAAGSYEQYF
TRBJ2-7	TRBV2	-	-	TGTGCCAGCAGCGCCTTTGTAAGCTCCTACGAGCAGTACTTC	CASSAFVSSYEQYF
TRBJ1-5	TRBV7-2	-	-	TGTGCCAGCAGCTTAGGAGTGCAGCCCCAGCATTTT	CASSLGVQPQHF